This T cell receptor (beta chain) is from a study of CXCR3-negative and CXCR3-positive naive CD8 T cells. Study-level background: TRB reads totalled about 130 million, about 1.5 +/- 0.3 million per library.

As concerns this clonotype: Its antigen is currently unknown.

TRB cDNA was prepared as libraries by UMI-labeled 5' RACE. TCRdb re-called the 5' RACE reads; every CDR3 protein appears as one record, without DNA. This listing includes some 130,000 distinct CDR3 sequences. Within the CD8+ T cell compartment, naive cells were CD45RO-CCR7+CD27+CD95-. Looked up from germline, CDR1 is SGHTA and CDR2 is FQGNSA. This CDR3 comprises 13 residues. Whole-study results and caveats: CXCR3-positive naive cells carried more hydrophobic TRB CDR3s than CXCR3-negative naive cells did.

This chain joins TRBV7-2 and TRBJ2-7; TCRdb designates TRBD1, a call that cannot be tested without DNA. This TCR derives from a human donor in good health. Some clones in this sample may be carry-over from other donors' samples. The sequenced sample was naive CXCR3- CD8+ T cells from blood. Subset meaning: CD45RO-CCR7+CD27+CD95- naive CD8+ T cells lacking CXCR3 (TNR3-). This CDR3 reads CASRGDRAYEQYF.